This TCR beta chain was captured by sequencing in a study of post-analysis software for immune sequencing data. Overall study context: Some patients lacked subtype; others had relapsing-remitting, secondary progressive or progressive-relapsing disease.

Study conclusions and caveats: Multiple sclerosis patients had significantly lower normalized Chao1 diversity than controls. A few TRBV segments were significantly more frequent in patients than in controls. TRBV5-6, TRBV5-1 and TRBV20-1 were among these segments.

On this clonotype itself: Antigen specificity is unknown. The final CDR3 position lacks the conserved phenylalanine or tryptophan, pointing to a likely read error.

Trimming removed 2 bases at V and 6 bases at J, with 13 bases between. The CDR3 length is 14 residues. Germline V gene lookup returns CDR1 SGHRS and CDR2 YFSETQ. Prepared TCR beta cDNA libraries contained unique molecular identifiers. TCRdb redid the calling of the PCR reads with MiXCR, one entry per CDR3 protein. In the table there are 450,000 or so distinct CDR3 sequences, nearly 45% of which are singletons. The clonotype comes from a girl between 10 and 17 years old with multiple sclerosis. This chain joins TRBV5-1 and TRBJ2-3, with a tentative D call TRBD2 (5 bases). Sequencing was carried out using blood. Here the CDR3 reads CASSFRRNWDTQYL. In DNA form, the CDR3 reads TGCGCCAGCAGCTTCAGGAGGAATTGGGATACGCAGTATTTG.